A selection of T cell receptor beta chains follows, all from one sample in a study of blood T cell repertoires in COVID-19. Sequencing used immunoSEQ multiplex PCR; TCRdb keeps in-frame clones, though not all of them. This sample carries tens of thousands of clones, about four fifths of them seen once, and the ten largest clones take 28%. The specimen was peripheral blood. These receptors originate from a human donor in a cohort sampled during active COVID-19. Both conserved end residues are part of each CDR3. D genes are given only for firm matches. Clone size is not always given. Where it is, it says once, few, many or a class for expanded clones.

clone_size: NA
v_call: TRBV7-2
j_call: TRBJ1-6
d_call: NA
cdr3_aa: CASSFRQGSSPLHF
cdr3_nt: TGTGCCAGCAGCTTCCGCCAGGGAAGTTCACCCCTCCACTTT

clone_size: NA
v_call: TRBV9
j_call: TRBJ2-3
d_call: TRBD1
cdr3_aa: CASSVVGQGSDTQYF
cdr3_nt: TGTGCCAGCAGCGTAGTAGGACAGGGGTCAGATACGCAGTATTTT

clone_size: NA
v_call: TRBV19
j_call: TRBJ1-1
d_call: TRBD1
cdr3_aa: CASEGATEAFF
cdr3_nt: TGTGCCAGTGAGGGGGCAACTGAAGCTTTCTTT

clone_size: NA
v_call: TRBV7-8
j_call: TRBJ1-5
d_call: NA
cdr3_aa: CASSLVADQPQHF
cdr3_nt: TGTGCCAGCAGCTTAGTGGCAGATCAGCCCCAGCATTTT

clone_size: NA
v_call: TRBV6-5
j_call: TRBJ1-2
d_call: TRBD1
cdr3_aa: CASSTHRGTNYGYTF
cdr3_nt: TGTGCCAGCAGTACGCACAGGGGGACTAACTATGGCTACACCTTC

clone_size: NA
v_call: TRBV5-1
j_call: TRBJ2-1
d_call: TRBD2
cdr3_aa: CASSPAPSGGARSEQFF
cdr3_nt: TGCGCCAGCAGCCCGGCCCCTAGCGGGGGGGCCAGAAGTGAGCAGTTCTTC

clone_size: NA
v_call: TRBV29-1
j_call: TRBJ1-2
d_call: TRBD1
cdr3_aa: CSVLGGTGAFKLNGYTF
cdr3_nt: TGCAGCGTCCTAGGGGGGACAGGGGCATTCAAGCTGAATGGCTACACCTTC

clone_size: NA
v_call: TRBV10-2
j_call: TRBJ1-1
d_call: TRBD1
cdr3_aa: CASSERGLSITEAFF
cdr3_nt: TGCGCCAGCAGTGAAAGGGGGCTAAGCATCACTGAAGCTTTCTTT

clone_size: NA
v_call: TRBV11-1
j_call: TRBJ1-5
d_call: NA
cdr3_aa: CASSLGPRQPQHF
cdr3_nt: TGTGCCAGCAGCTTAGGGCCTCGTCAGCCCCAGCATTTT

clone_size: NA
v_call: TRBV7-9
j_call: TRBJ2-3
d_call: NA
cdr3_aa: CASSRDTFTDTQYF
cdr3_nt: TGTGCCAGCAGTAGGGACACCTTCACAGATACGCAGTATTTT

clone_size: NA
v_call: TRBV11-2
j_call: TRBJ2-4
d_call: NA
cdr3_aa: CASSSLVERGNIQYF
cdr3_nt: TGTGCCAGCAGCTCTCTTGTGGAGAGGGGGAACATTCAGTACTTC

clone_size: NA
v_call: TRBV5-1
j_call: TRBJ2-5
d_call: TRBD1
cdr3_aa: CASTLLTGPEETQYF
cdr3_nt: TGCGCCAGCACCCTCCTGACAGGGCCGGAAGAGACCCAGTACTTC

clone_size: NA
v_call: TRBV7-2
j_call: TRBJ2-1
d_call: TRBD2
cdr3_aa: CASSSRVASGLYNEQFF
cdr3_nt: TGTGCCAGCAGCTCGAGGGTGGCTAGCGGTTTGTACAATGAGCAGTTCTTC

clone_size: NA
v_call: TRBV27
j_call: TRBJ2-1
d_call: TRBD1
cdr3_aa: CASSATGPLDEQFF
cdr3_nt: TGTGCCAGCAGTGCGACAGGGCCCTTGGATGAGCAGTTCTTC

clone_size: NA
v_call: TRBV6-5
j_call: TRBJ2-3
d_call: TRBD1
cdr3_aa: CASYGTGVTTDTQYF
cdr3_nt: TGTGCCAGCTACGGGACAGGGGTGACCACAGATACGCAGTATTTT

clone_size: NA
v_call: TRBV9
j_call: TRBJ2-4
d_call: NA
cdr3_aa: CASSLTEGLAKNIQYF
cdr3_nt: TGTGCCAGCAGCCTTACAGAGGGACTAGCCAAAAACATTCAGTACTTC

clone_size: NA
v_call: TRBV18
j_call: TRBJ1-6
d_call: TRBD1
cdr3_aa: CASSPTGGTSPLHF
cdr3_nt: TGTGCCAGCTCACCAACAGGGGGCACTTCACCCCTCCACTTT

clone_size: NA
v_call: TRBV6-2/TRBV6-3
j_call: TRBJ2-1
d_call: NA
cdr3_aa: CASSYGRGHPYNEQFF
cdr3_nt: TGTGCCAGCAGTTACGGCAGGGGTCATCCCTACAATGAGCAGTTCTTC

clone_size: NA
v_call: TRBV28
j_call: TRBJ2-7
d_call: NA
cdr3_aa: CASSLLTGSGEQYF
cdr3_nt: TGTGCCAGCAGCCTCCTTACAGGGAGTGGCGAGCAGTACTTC

clone_size: NA
v_call: TRBV28
j_call: TRBJ2-3
d_call: TRBD2
cdr3_aa: CASLPPGLAGGRLTDTQYF
cdr3_nt: TGTGCCAGCCTACCCCCGGGACTAGCGGGGGGTCGACTCACAGATACGCAGTATTTT

clone_size: NA
v_call: TRBV19
j_call: TRBJ2-2
d_call: NA
cdr3_aa: CASSIDPGVAGELFF
cdr3_nt: TGTGCCAGTAGTATAGACCCAGGGGTTGCCGGGGAGCTGTTTTTT

clone_size: once
v_call: TRBV9
j_call: TRBJ2-7
d_call: NA
cdr3_aa: CASSVGADTEQYF
cdr3_nt: TGTGCCAGCAGCGTAGGGGCCGATACTGAGCAGTACTTC

clone_size: few
v_call: TRBV4-1
j_call: TRBJ1-4
d_call: TRBD1
cdr3_aa: CASSQAHRGLEEKLFF
cdr3_nt: TGCGCCAGCAGCCAGGCCCACAGGGGGCTAGAGGAAAAACTGTTTTTT

clone_size: NA
v_call: TRBV3-1/TRBV3-2
j_call: TRBJ1-2
d_call: NA
cdr3_aa: CASSLTGFAGYTF
cdr3_nt: TGTGCCAGCAGCCTAACAGGGTTCGCTGGCTACACCTTC

clone_size: few
v_call: TRBV7-2
j_call: TRBJ1-5
d_call: TRBD1
cdr3_aa: CASSLGQGSNQPQHF
cdr3_nt: TGTGCCAGCAGCTTAGGACAGGGGAGCAATCAGCCCCAGCATTTT

clone_size: NA
v_call: TRBV2
j_call: TRBJ2-5
d_call: TRBD2
cdr3_aa: CASSGRAGARETQYF
cdr3_nt: TGTGCCAGCAGCGGGCGAGCGGGGGCCCGGGAGACCCAGTACTTC

clone_size: NA
v_call: TRBV27
j_call: TRBJ2-7
d_call: TRBD1
cdr3_aa: CASSWTGGNYEQYF
cdr3_nt: TGTGCCAGCAGTTGGACAGGGGGCAATTACGAGCAGTACTTC

clone_size: NA
v_call: TRBV28
j_call: TRBJ2-5
d_call: TRBD1
cdr3_aa: CASSPGTGLETQYF
cdr3_nt: TGTGCCAGCAGTCCGGGGACAGGGTTGGAGACCCAGTACTTC

clone_size: NA
v_call: TRBV10-3
j_call: TRBJ1-1
d_call: NA
cdr3_aa: CAISDRGKSGSTEAFF
cdr3_nt: TGTGCCATCAGTGACAGGGGCAAGAGTGGAAGCACTGAAGCTTTCTTT

clone_size: NA
v_call: TRBV29-1
j_call: TRBJ1-2
d_call: NA
cdr3_aa: CSVAGTRVGGYTF
cdr3_nt: TGCAGCGTTGCAGGCACTAGAGTTGGGGGCTACACCTTC

clone_size: NA
v_call: TRBV18
j_call: TRBJ1-4
d_call: NA
cdr3_aa: CASSPPLRSGEKLFF
cdr3_nt: TGTGCCAGCTCACCCCCGCTTAGGAGTGGGGAAAAACTGTTTTTT

clone_size: NA
v_call: TRBV4-1
j_call: TRBJ1-4
d_call: NA
cdr3_aa: CASSQGWGGQEKLFF
cdr3_nt: TGCGCCAGCAGCCAAGGTTGGGGGGGGCAAGAAAAACTGTTTTTT

clone_size: NA
v_call: TRBV10-3
j_call: TRBJ1-4
d_call: NA
cdr3_aa: CAIRGGDSDNEKLFF
cdr3_nt: TGTGCCATCAGAGGCGGTGACTCGGATAATGAAAAACTGTTTTTT

clone_size: NA
v_call: TRBV11-3
j_call: TRBJ2-3
d_call: TRBD1
cdr3_aa: CASSLDRVTDTQYF
cdr3_nt: TGTGCCAGCAGCTTGGACAGGGTCACAGATACGCAGTATTTT

clone_size: NA
v_call: TRBV29-1
j_call: TRBJ2-5
d_call: TRBD2
cdr3_aa: CSVKGLASYETQYF
cdr3_nt: TGCAGCGTTAAGGGACTAGCCAGTTACGAGACCCAGTACTTC

clone_size: NA
v_call: TRBV10-3
j_call: TRBJ2-7
d_call: NA
cdr3_aa: CAIRGVQGVVEQYF
cdr3_nt: TGTGCCATCAGAGGGGTACAGGGAGTAGTCGAGCAGTACTTC

clone_size: NA
v_call: TRBV11-3
j_call: TRBJ2-2
d_call: TRBD2
cdr3_aa: CASSLVGGYTGELFF
cdr3_nt: TGTGCCAGCAGCTTAGTGGGGGGGTACACCGGGGAGCTGTTTTTT

clone_size: once
v_call: TRBV6-1
j_call: TRBJ1-6
d_call: TRBD1
cdr3_aa: CASSEDRGYNSPLHF
cdr3_nt: TGTGCCAGCAGTGAGGACAGGGGCTATAATTCACCCCTCCACTTT

clone_size: NA
v_call: TRBV11-2
j_call: TRBJ2-7
d_call: NA
cdr3_aa: CASSADSSYEQYF
cdr3_nt: TGTGCCAGCAGCGCGGACTCATCCTACGAGCAGTACTTC

clone_size: NA
v_call: TRBV2
j_call: TRBJ2-1
d_call: TRBD1
cdr3_aa: CASSPGQGGNEQFF
cdr3_nt: TGTGCCAGCAGTCCGGGACAGGGCGGGAATGAGCAGTTCTTC

clone_size: NA
v_call: TRBV3-1/TRBV3-2
j_call: TRBJ2-5
d_call: NA
cdr3_aa: CASSRGGGSGETQYF
cdr3_nt: TGTGCCAGCAGCCGTGGCGGGGGCTCGGGAGAGACCCAGTACTTC

clone_size: NA
v_call: TRBV27
j_call: TRBJ2-5
d_call: NA
cdr3_aa: CASSRQIQETQYF
cdr3_nt: TGTGCCAGCAGCCGACAGATTCAAGAGACCCAGTACTTC

clone_size: NA
v_call: TRBV11-3
j_call: TRBJ2-3
d_call: TRBD1
cdr3_aa: CASSRGQGSTDTQYF
cdr3_nt: TGTGCCAGCAGCCGAGGACAGGGATCCACAGATACGCAGTATTTT

clone_size: NA
v_call: TRBV29-1
j_call: TRBJ2-5
d_call: TRBD1
cdr3_aa: CSVSNRGTFQETQYF
cdr3_nt: TGCAGCGTTTCAAACAGGGGGACTTTTCAAGAGACCCAGTACTTC

clone_size: NA
v_call: TRBV12-3/TRBV12-4
j_call: TRBJ2-5
d_call: NA
cdr3_aa: CASSLGLQETQYF
cdr3_nt: TGTGCCAGCAGCCTTGGACTACAAGAGACCCAGTACTTC

clone_size: NA
v_call: TRBV10-3
j_call: TRBJ2-3
d_call: NA
cdr3_aa: CAISDRRGGTDTQYF
cdr3_nt: TGTGCCATCAGTGACCGCCGCGGGGGCACAGATACGCAGTATTTT

clone_size: NA
v_call: TRBV5-4
j_call: TRBJ1-1
d_call: NA
cdr3_aa: CASSLATGRNTEAFF
cdr3_nt: TGTGCCAGCAGCTTGGCAACAGGCCGGAACACTGAAGCTTTCTTT

clone_size: few
v_call: TRBV28
j_call: TRBJ2-7
d_call: TRBD1
cdr3_aa: CASSSRDRHYEQYF
cdr3_nt: TGTGCCAGCAGTTCGAGGGACAGGCATTACGAGCAGTACTTC

clone_size: NA
v_call: TRBV12-3/TRBV12-4
j_call: TRBJ1-1
d_call: NA
cdr3_aa: CASSLMRNTEAFF
cdr3_nt: TGTGCCAGCAGTTTAATGAGGAACACTGAAGCTTTCTTT

clone_size: NA
v_call: TRBV7-8
j_call: TRBJ1-1
d_call: NA
cdr3_aa: CASSLGAGAFF
cdr3_nt: TGTGCCAGCAGCTTAGGTGCCGGGGCTTTCTTT

clone_size: once
v_call: TRBV9
j_call: TRBJ2-2
d_call: TRBD2
cdr3_aa: CASSVAAGGNTGELFF
cdr3_nt: TGTGCCAGCAGCGTAGCAGCGGGGGGAAACACCGGGGAGCTGTTTTTT

clone_size: NA
v_call: TRBV2
j_call: TRBJ2-7
d_call: TRBD1
cdr3_aa: CASIRDRDYEQYF
cdr3_nt: TGTGCCAGCATCCGGGACAGGGACTACGAGCAGTACTTC

clone_size: NA
v_call: TRBV5-1
j_call: TRBJ2-2
d_call: TRBD1
cdr3_aa: CASSLQGAENTGELFF
cdr3_nt: TGCGCCAGCAGCCTACAGGGGGCCGAGAACACCGGGGAGCTGTTTTTT

clone_size: NA
v_call: TRBV15
j_call: TRBJ1-4
d_call: NA
cdr3_aa: CATSTPGETNEKLFF
cdr3_nt: TGTGCCACCAGCACACCCGGGGAAACTAATGAAAAACTGTTTTTT